This T cell receptor beta chain stems from a study of graft-versus-host responses after intestinal transplantation. About the research overall: Each of the recipients got a multivisceral, liver-intestinal, or isolated intestinal transplant. Anti-thymocyte globulin served as induction for all recipients, who then took tacrolimus and steroids for approximately 3 years. General study points: The highest levels of circulating GvH clones went along with early declines in HvG clones after transplant. Elevated graft-versus-host to host-versus-graft clonal ratios in allografts were recorded for patients with graft-donor T cell macrochimerism.

Worth noting for this clone: Its antigen is undetermined.

The CDR3 runs 14 residues. Germline CDR1 reads MDHEN; CDR2 reads SYDVKM. V lost 3 bases, J lost 2 bases, and 8 bases lay in between. The table came from immunoSEQ multiplex PCR; TCRdb's copy has only in-frame clones and leaves some out. Here the sample spans some 130,000 clones, 90% to 95% being singletons. This chain joins TRBV28 and TRBJ2-1; D remains unclear. The TCR sequence derives from a human donor who received an intestinal transplant. The sequencing here drew on unstimulated CD4+ T cells sorted from spleen or lymph node cells, taken before intestinal transplant. CDR3 residues: CASSFPATYNEQFF. For the CDR3, the DNA is TGTGCCAGCAGTTTTCCGGCAACCTACAATGAGCAGTTCTTC. The full variable domain, completed using reference TRBV28 and TRBJ2-1, is DVKVTQSSRYLVKRTGEKVFLECVQDMDHENMFWYRQDPGLGLRLIYFSYDVKMKEKGDIPEGYSVSREKKERFSLILESASTNQTSMYLCASSFPATYNEQFFGPGTRLTVL.